This T cell receptor (beta chain) was sequenced in a study of shared clonotypes between healthy human individuals. This CDR3 is built from 14 residues. Deletions cut 1 base from V and 8 bases from J, with 12 bases between. Germline CDR1 SGHNT, CDR2 YENEEA. Cells designated naive CD8 were CD45RO-negative and were positively selected for CCR7, with terminally differentiated effector memory CD45RA+ cells excluded. Recent acute infections and vaccinations were absent in the healthy HIV-negative adult donors. Per the authors' pipeline: Quality scores were absent from the junction-only immunoSEQ sequences, so filtering differed. The data were produced by immunoSEQ multiplex PCR, yet TCRdb's version contains in-frame clones alone and is incomplete. The V and J calls and clone size are taken from that table; D and trimming were inferred from the DNA. Among roughly 2.1 million clones listed, under 95% were seen once.

This chain links TRBV11-3 with TRBJ2-1; no clear D. The TCR comes from a man between 18 and 35 years old in good health. Some clones in this sample may be carry-over from other donors' samples. Input material: naive CD8+ T cells from PBMCs. The CDR3 nucleotides are TGTGCCAGCAGCTTAGCCTCGGTGGGATATGAGCAGTTCTTC. Protein sequence: CASSLASVGYEQFF.